This T cell receptor (beta chain) was identified in a study of blood T cell repertoires in COVID-19 (dated by TCRdb to about 2020). Study-level background: Samples from collaborators originated in the United States, Italy and Spain and spanned both the acute and convalescent phases of COVID-19. The prospective study material was composed of cDNA or gDNA derived from T cells, B-cell-depleted T cells, or PBMCs. The repertoires were made available in a free public database intended to serve as a resource for research on the immune response to SARS-CoV-2. The dataset comprised deeply sampled blood TCRbeta repertoires from subjects exposed to, actively infected with, or recovered from COVID-19. The samples were drawn from two sources: the first 160 participants of the ongoing ImmuneRACE study, and 1,254 subjects contributed by 6 global collaborators. A de-identified subject ID, COVID-19 status, age in years and sex were almost always included in the sample metadata. HLA class I and class II types, where available, came from metadata supplied by the sample provider rather than from assay-based typing. Study-level results and caveats: The quantity of clinical and demographic metadata differed by source and by participant and was supplied without curation.

From V the trimming removes 5 bases and from J it removes 7 bases, while the gene matches leave 12 bases of the junction unaccounted for. Per the germline V gene, MDHEN is the CDR1 and SYDVKM is the CDR2. The CDR3 numbers 15 residues from cysteine through phenylalanine. Of all the DNA, just the CDR3 is kept, 45 bases in frame from base 1. Whole blood was collected in K2EDTA tubes by collaborating institutions according to the institutions' own protocols. For TCRbeta analysis, collaborators shipped samples as frozen whole blood, isolated PBMCs, or DNA extracted from either of those sample types. TCRbeta CDR3 regions were amplified from genomic DNA by means of the immunoSEQ Assay, a bias-controlled multiplex PCR. On the study's bioinformatics: Nucleated cell counts per sample were estimated from amplification of reference gene primers within the assay. Sequence reads were collapsed and filtered to measure the absolute abundance of every unique TCRbeta CDR3 rearrangement. For each sample, productive Simpson clonality was calculated by taking the square root of Simpson's diversity index across productive rearrangements. Held by TCRdb, this immuneACCESS table contains in-frame sequences only and omits some clones. Under half of the omission traces to an unresolved V gene where checked; the cause of the rest is unknown. V, J and clone size are those of that table, while D and trimming were read from the DNA. For this sample the table gives 120,000 to 150,000 clones, of which roughly 80% were detected only once. 15% to 20% of the sample is taken by the ten largest.

Comment on this clone: The specificity of this receptor is unknown. The sample holds no much larger clone one base away, and base qualities are not on file.

This sequence uses TRBV28 and TRBJ1-2; 8 of the junction bases match TRBD1. Specimen: peripheral blood. The sequence was obtained from a man in his forties or fifties with acute or convalescent COVID-19. The CDR3 protein sequence reads: CASSGGTGWVGGYTF. The nucleotides read TGTGCCAGCAGTGGGGGGACAGGATGGGTAGGTGGCTACACCTTC.